This is a list of T cell receptor beta chains from one sample in a study of human T cells and chemical hapten exposure. One entry per CDR3 protein, called by TCRdb with MiXCR from the RACE reads. The sample holds around 60,000 distinct CDR3 sequences, roughly 6.7% seen once. Sequences were derived from whole blood, sampled in connection with sensitization to the hapten diphenylcyclopropenone (DPC). These receptors were taken from a woman aged 25 to 39 with alopecia areata. Some clones in this sample may be carry-over from other donors' samples. The CDR3 runs from the conserved cysteine through the conserved F or W. The D gene is left open where the match is weak. The size entry is marked missing in some rows and otherwise reads once, few, many or a size class.

CDR3aa: CSARRPRSTDTQYF; CDR3nt: TGCAGTGCTAGACGGCCCCGTAGCACAGATACGCAGTATTTT; abundance: many; v_gene: TRBV20-1; d_gene: -; j_gene: TRBJ2-3
CDR3aa: CASSPAGATYEQYF; CDR3nt: TGTGCCAGCTCCCCGGCGGGGGCCACCTACGAGCAGTACTTC; abundance: many; v_gene: TRBV2; d_gene: -; j_gene: TRBJ2-7
CDR3aa: CASSQSRGGTEAFF; CDR3nt: TGTGCCAGCAGCCAAAGTCGGGGGGGCACTGAAGCTTTCTTT; abundance: many; v_gene: TRBV3-1; d_gene: -; j_gene: TRBJ1-1
CDR3aa: CASTTGNNSPLHF; CDR3nt: TGTGCCAGCACGACAGGGAATAATTCACCCCTCCACTTT; abundance: -; v_gene: TRBV12-3/TRBV12-4; d_gene: TRBD1; j_gene: TRBJ1-6
CDR3aa: CSARDSGGTDTQYF; CDR3nt: TGCAGTGCTAGAGATTCCGGGGGCACAGATACGCAGTATTTT; abundance: few; v_gene: TRBV20-1; d_gene: -; j_gene: TRBJ2-3
CDR3aa: CAWSDLGNTEAFF; CDR3nt: TGTGCCTGGAGTGATCTGGGGAACACTGAAGCTTTCTTT; abundance: few; v_gene: TRBV30; d_gene: -; j_gene: TRBJ1-1
CDR3aa: CASSDRDRGRSGNTIYF; CDR3nt: TGTGCCAGCAGTGACCGGGATAGGGGAAGATCTGGAAACACCATATATTTT; abundance: many; v_gene: TRBV25-1; d_gene: -; j_gene: TRBJ1-3
CDR3aa: CASSPLSGTTSTDTQYF; CDR3nt: TGTGCCAGCAGCCCCCTTTCGGGCACTACTAGCACAGATACGCAGTATTTT; abundance: -; v_gene: TRBV9; d_gene: -; j_gene: TRBJ2-3
CDR3aa: CASSLDDTRNYGYTF; CDR3nt: TGTGCCAGCAGCCTGGACGATACGCGCAACTATGGCTACACCTTC; abundance: few; v_gene: TRBV3-1; d_gene: -; j_gene: TRBJ1-2
CDR3aa: CASSLGTATEAFF; CDR3nt: TGCGCCAGCAGCTTGGGGACGGCCACTGAAGCTTTCTTT; abundance: many; v_gene: TRBV5-1; d_gene: -; j_gene: TRBJ1-1
CDR3aa: CASSLSTVAYEQYF; CDR3nt: TGCGCCAGCAGCCTATCGACAGTCGCCTACGAGCAGTACTTC; abundance: many; v_gene: TRBV5-1; d_gene: -; j_gene: TRBJ2-7
CDR3aa: CAWTGSDTQYF; CDR3nt: TGTGCCTGGACAGGGTCAGATACGCAGTATTTT; abundance: many; v_gene: TRBV30; d_gene: -; j_gene: TRBJ2-3
CDR3aa: CASSPRGEYEAFF; CDR3nt: TGTGCCAGCTCACCACGAGGGGAATATGAAGCTTTCTTT; abundance: many; v_gene: TRBV18; d_gene: -; j_gene: TRBJ1-1